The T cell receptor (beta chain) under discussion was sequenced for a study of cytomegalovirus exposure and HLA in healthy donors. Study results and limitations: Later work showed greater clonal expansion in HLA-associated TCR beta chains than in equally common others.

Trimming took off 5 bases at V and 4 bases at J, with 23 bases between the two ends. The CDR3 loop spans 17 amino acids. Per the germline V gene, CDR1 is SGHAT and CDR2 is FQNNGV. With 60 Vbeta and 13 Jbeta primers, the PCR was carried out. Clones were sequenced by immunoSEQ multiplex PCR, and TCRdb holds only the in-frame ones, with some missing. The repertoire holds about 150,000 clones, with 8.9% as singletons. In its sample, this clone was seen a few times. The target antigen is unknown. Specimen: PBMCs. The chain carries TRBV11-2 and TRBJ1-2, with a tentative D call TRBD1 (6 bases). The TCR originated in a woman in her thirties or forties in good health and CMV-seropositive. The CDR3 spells CASSVSGTRANFYGYTF. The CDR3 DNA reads TGTGCCAGCAGCGTCTCCGGGACAAGGGCCAACTTCTATGGCTACACCTTC.